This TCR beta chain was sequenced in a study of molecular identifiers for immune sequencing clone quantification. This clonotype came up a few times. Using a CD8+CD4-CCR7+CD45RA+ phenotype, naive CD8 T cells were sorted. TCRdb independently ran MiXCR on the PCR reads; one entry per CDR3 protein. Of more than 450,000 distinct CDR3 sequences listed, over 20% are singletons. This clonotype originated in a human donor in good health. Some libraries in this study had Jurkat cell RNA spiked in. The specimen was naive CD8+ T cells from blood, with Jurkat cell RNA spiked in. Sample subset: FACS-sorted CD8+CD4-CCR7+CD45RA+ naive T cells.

CDR3 loop: CASSFVPMDTQYF. Written as DNA, the CDR3 is TGTGCCAGCAGCTTTGTCCCCATGGATACGCAGTATTTT. This chain links TRBV11-2 with TRBJ2-3; D unresolved. CDR1 is SGHAT, CDR2 FQNNGV, per germline. Trimming removed 3 bases at V and 6 bases at J, with 10 bases between. The CDR3 covers 13 residues.